One sample yielded the 17 T cell receptor beta chains listed below, sequenced in a study of blood T cell repertoires in COVID-19. Only in-frame clones appear in the TCRdb table, and some are missing; sequencing was by immunoSEQ multiplex PCR. The table has about 220,000 clones, more than 65% seen once. Material: peripheral blood. The receptors derive from a woman in her twenties or thirties who had recovered from COVID-19.

The chain employs TRBV29-1 and TRBJ1-1, with 7 nucleotides matching TRBD1. Germline V gives CDR1 SQVTM, CDR2 ANQGSEA. After removal of 6 bases from V and 3 bases from J, the junction contained 7 bases not matched to a gene. The CDR3 covers 13 residues. The CDR3 here is CSVRQGWDTEAFF. The DNA for the CDR3 is TGCAGCGTCCGACAGGGATGGGACACTGAAGCTTTCTTT.

J is TRBJ1-1 and V is TRBV7-9, with 7 nucleotides matching TRBD1. J was trimmed by 1 base and V by 5 bases; bases with no gene match: 4. CDR1 and CDR2 from the germline V gene are SEHNR and FQNEAQ (reference sequence). This CDR3 has 14 residues. CDR3 bases: TGTGCCAGCAGCGCGGGACAGCCGAACACTGAAGCTTTCTTT. Protein sequence: CASSAGQPNTEAFF.

The chain carries TRBV9 and TRBJ2-7, with 11 bases fitting TRBD2. The CDR3 has 15 amino acids. Unmatched junction bases numbered 4, after V lost 4 bases and J lost 1 base. The germline gives CDR1 SGDLS, CDR2 YYNGEE. The CDR3: CASSSGTSGSYEQYF. CDR3 DNA sequence: TGTGCCAGCAGCTCCGGGACTAGCGGATCCTACGAGCAGTACTTC. Full variable domain (outside the CDR3, taken from reference TRBV9 and TRBJ2-7): DSGVTQTPKHLITATGQRVTLRCSPRSGDLSVYWYQQSLDQGLQFLIQYYNGEERAKGNILERFSAQQFPDLHSELNLSSLELGDSALYFCASSSGTSGSYEQYFGPGTRLTVT.

The chain couples TRBV25-1 to TRBJ2-7; the D gene is possibly TRBD1 (6 bases). Trimming left V 2 bases short and J 0 bases short, with 11 bases between. This CDR3 has 15 residues. Per germline, CDR1 MGHDK and CDR2 SYGVNS. The CDR3 sequence is CASSEGTGRSYEQYF. The DNA for the CDR3 is TGTGCCAGCAGTGAAGGCACAGGGCGCTCCTACGAGCAGTACTTC.

With regard to this clone: The sample has other DNA sequences that encode this CDR3 too. The chain carries TRBV29-1 and TRBJ2-5, with D hard to call. The CDR3 covers 10 residues. V lost 4 bases and J lost 5, with 5 bases in between. Germline-derived CDR1 and CDR2 are SQVTM and ANQGSEA. CDR3 sequence: CSVARETQYF. In nucleotides, the CDR3 is TGCAGCGTTGCACGGGAGACCCAGTACTTC.

The chain recombines TRBV30 with TRBJ2-2; D is possibly TRBD2 (5 bases). Germline V gene sequence: CDR1 GTSNPN, CDR2 SVGIG (reference sequence). V shed 4 bases and J shed 5 bases, with 17 bases lying between them. The CDR3 spans 15 residues. CDR3 in DNA: TGTGCCTGGACCCGGACTGGAGCCGGAACCGGGGAGCTGTTTTTT. The encoded protein is CAWTRTGAGTGELFF.

The chain combines TRBV5-4 with TRBJ2-3, with 13 nucleotides matching TRBD2. Trimming removed 4 bases from V and 7 bases from J; junction bases left unmatched: 6. There are 15 residues in the CDR3. Germline CDR1 reads SGHNT; CDR2 reads YYREEE (reference sequence). The CDR3 nucleotides read TGTGCCAGCAGCCCAACTAGCGGGGGGGAGAATACGCAGTATTTT. Its translation: CASSPTSGGENTQYF.

The gene calls are TRBV27 and TRBJ2-3; TRBD2 matches 8 bases. Germline trimming cut 11 bases from V and 5 bases from J; bases unmatched to any gene: 9. The CDR3 length is 13 residues. Germline CDR1 and CDR2: MNHEY and SMNVEV (reference sequence). The DNA for the CDR3 is TGTGCCCGCGGGGGGAGGGCGGGAGATACGCAGTATTTT. Its translation is CARGGRAGDTQYF.

This clone was counted a few times. The chain joins TRBV6-4 to TRBJ2-7; D possibly corresponds to TRBD2 (5 bases). The V gene's germline CDR1 is MRHNA and CDR2 SNTAGT. Trimming shortened V by 0 bases and J by 1 base, and 7 bases separated the two germline ends. The CDR3 spans 14 residues. CDR3 loop: CASSDSADSYEQYF. The CDR3 DNA follows: TGTGCCAGCAGTGACTCAGCGGATTCCTACGAGCAGTACTTC.

V usage is TRBV2 and J usage is TRBJ2-7; 12 nucleotides line up with TRBD1. CDR1 is SNHLY and CDR2 is FYNNEI in the germline V gene. V shed 0 bases and J 0 bases; nucleotides not matched to a gene: 0. CDR3 length equals 16 residues. The CDR3 coding sequence is TGTGCCAGCAGTGAAGCGGGACAGGGGGCCTCCTACGAGCAGTACTTC. This codes for CASSEAGQGASYEQYF.

This rearrangement joins TRBV29-1 to TRBJ2-3; tentatively, D is TRBD2 (5 bases). The CDR3 covers 13 residues. Germline lookup yields CDR1 SQVTM and CDR2 ANQGSEA. V was pared by 2 bases and J by 3 bases, with 9 bases between. Here the CDR3 reads CSVEKRTTDTQYF. CDR3 bases: TGCAGCGTTGAAAAGCGGACTACAGATACGCAGTATTTT.

The chain joins TRBV7-9 to TRBJ2-7, with D perhaps matching TRBD2 (5 bases). The CDR3 is made up of 13 amino acids. Trimming removed 0 bases at V and 4 bases at J, with 7 bases between. Germline assignment: CDR1 SEHNR and CDR2 FQNEAQ (reference sequence). Here the CDR3 DNA reads TGTGCCAGCAGCTTAGCGGACTCTTACGAGCAGTACTTC. Its translation is CASSLADSYEQYF. Supplemented by reference TRBV7-9 and TRBJ2-7, the full variable domain reads DTGVSQNPRHKITKRGQNVTFRCDPISEHNRLYWYRQTLGQGPEFLTYFQNEAQLEKSRLLSDRFSAERPKGSFSTLEIQRTEQGDSAMYLCASSLADSYEQYFGPGTRLTVT.

The rearrangement uses TRBV10-3 and TRBJ2-3; 7 bases are shared with TRBD1. The germline V gene encodes CDR1 ENHRY and CDR2 SYGVKD. This CDR3 is built from 16 residues. Trimming removed 2 bases from V and 6 bases from J; junction bases left unmatched: 11. CDR3 region: CAISEPGTVSSDTQYF. CDR3 nucleotides: TGTGCCATCAGTGAGCCCGGGACAGTGTCAAGTGATACGCAGTATTTT.

This clone turned up a few times. The rearrangement uses TRBV6-6 and TRBJ2-7, with a tentative D call TRBD1 (6 bases). This CDR3 contains 14 residues. Germline CDR1 and CDR2: MNHNY and SVGAGI (reference sequence). V lost 6 bases to trimming and J lost 3 bases, with 15 bases between them. DNA of the CDR3: TGTGCCAGCAGCCAACAGGGCTTTGGCTACGAGCAGTACTTC. Its protein product is CASSQQGFGYEQYF.

This clone was seen a few times. The chain links TRBV28 to TRBJ1-6; perhaps TRBD1 as D (6 bases). CDR3 size: 12 residues. V was pared by 6 bases and J by 11 bases, with 11 bases between. From germline, CDR1 is MDHEN and CDR2 SYDVKM. CDR3 bases: TGTGCCAGCAGGGCAGGGGAGACACCCCTCCACTTT. The encoded protein is CASRAGETPLHF.

The chain is built from TRBV6-5 and TRBJ1-6; the D gene is possibly TRBD1 (6 bases). The V end lost 5 bases, the J end lost 8 bases, and 16 bases lay between the germline ends. This CDR3 comprises 15 residues. In germline, CDR1 is MNHEY, CDR2 SVGAGI. The CDR3 DNA reads as TGTGCCAGCAGTCCCCGCGGGGGCTCGGATTCACCCCTCCACTTT. As protein: CASSPRGGSDSPLHF.

This clone has just one count. The chain couples TRBV24-1 to TRBJ2-1; 8 bases fit TRBD1. After removal of 5 bases from V and 0 bases from J, the junction contained 14 bases not matched to a gene. Germline values: CDR1 KGHDR, CDR2 SFDVKD. The CDR3 runs 19 residues. This CDR3 is CATSGRTGRISRSYNEQFF. The CDR3 DNA is TGTGCCACCAGTGGCCGGACAGGGAGGATTTCTCGCTCCTACAATGAGCAGTTCTTC.